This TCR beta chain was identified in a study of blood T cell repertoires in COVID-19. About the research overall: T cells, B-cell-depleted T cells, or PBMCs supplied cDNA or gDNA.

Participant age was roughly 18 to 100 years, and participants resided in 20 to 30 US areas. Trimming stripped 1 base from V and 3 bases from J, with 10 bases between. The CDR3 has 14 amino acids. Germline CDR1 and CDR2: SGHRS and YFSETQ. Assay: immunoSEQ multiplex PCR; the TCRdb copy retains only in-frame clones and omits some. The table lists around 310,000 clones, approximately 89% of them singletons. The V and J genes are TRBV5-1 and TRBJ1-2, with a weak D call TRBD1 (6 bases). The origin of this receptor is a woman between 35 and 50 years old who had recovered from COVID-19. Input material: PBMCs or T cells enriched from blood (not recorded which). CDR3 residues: CASSLWTDDYGYTF. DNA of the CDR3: TGCGCCAGCAGCTTGTGGACAGACGACTATGGCTACACCTTC.